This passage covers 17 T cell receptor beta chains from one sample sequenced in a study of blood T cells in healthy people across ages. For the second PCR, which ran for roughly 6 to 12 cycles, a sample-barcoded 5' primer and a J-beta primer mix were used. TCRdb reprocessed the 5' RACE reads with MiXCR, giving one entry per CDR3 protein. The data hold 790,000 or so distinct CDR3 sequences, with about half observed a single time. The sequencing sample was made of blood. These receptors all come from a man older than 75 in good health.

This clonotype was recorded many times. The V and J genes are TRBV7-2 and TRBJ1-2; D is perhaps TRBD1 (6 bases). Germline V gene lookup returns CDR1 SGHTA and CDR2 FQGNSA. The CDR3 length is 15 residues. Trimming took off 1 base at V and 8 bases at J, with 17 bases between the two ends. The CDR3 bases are TGTGCCAGCAGCTTAGTCCAGGGGAAGGTTGAGGGCTACACCTTC. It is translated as CASSLVQGKVEGYTF.

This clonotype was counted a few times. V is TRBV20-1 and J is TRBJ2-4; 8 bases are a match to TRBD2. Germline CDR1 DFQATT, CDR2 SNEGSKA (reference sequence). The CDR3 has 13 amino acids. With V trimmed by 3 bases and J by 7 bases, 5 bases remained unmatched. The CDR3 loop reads CSASRGGRNIQYF. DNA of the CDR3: TGCAGTGCTAGCCGGGGGGGAAGGAACATTCAGTACTTC.

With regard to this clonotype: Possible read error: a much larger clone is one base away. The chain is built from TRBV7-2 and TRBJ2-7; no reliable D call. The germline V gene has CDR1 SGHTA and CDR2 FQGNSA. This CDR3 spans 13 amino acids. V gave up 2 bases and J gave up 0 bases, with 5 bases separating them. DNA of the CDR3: TGTGCCAGCAGCTTACTGTACTCCTACGAGCAGTACTTC. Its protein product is CASSLLYSYEQYF. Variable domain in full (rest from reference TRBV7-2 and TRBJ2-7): GAGVSQSPSNKVTEKGKDVELRCDPISGHTALYWYRQSLGQGLEFLIYFQGNSAPDKSGLPSDRFSAERTGGSVSTLTIQRTQQEDSAVYLCASSLLYSYEQYFGPGTRLTVT.

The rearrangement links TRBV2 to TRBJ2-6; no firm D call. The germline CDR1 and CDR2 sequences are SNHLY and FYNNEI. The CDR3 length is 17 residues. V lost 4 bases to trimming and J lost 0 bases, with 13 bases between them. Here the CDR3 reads CASSVRSPNSGANVLTF. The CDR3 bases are TGTGCCAGCAGTGTTCGCAGCCCTAACTCTGGGGCCAACGTCCTGACTTTC. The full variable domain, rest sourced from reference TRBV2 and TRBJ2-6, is EPEVTQTPSHQVTQMGQEVILRCVPISNHLYFYWYRQILGQKVEFLVSFYNNEISEKSEIFDDQFSVERPDGSNFTLKIRSTKLEDSAMYFCASSVRSPNSGANVLTFGAGSRLTVL.

CDR3 loop: CASSLGLAGASETQYF. The CDR3 DNA sequence: TGCGCCAGCAGCCTCGGACTAGCGGGAGCTTCGGAGACCCAGTACTTC. The genes are TRBV5-1 and TRBJ2-5, with 13 bases that match TRBD2. V was clipped by 4 bases and J by 5 bases; unmatched bases: 8. The germline V gene has CDR1 SGHRS and CDR2 YFSETQ. The length of the CDR3 is 16 residues.

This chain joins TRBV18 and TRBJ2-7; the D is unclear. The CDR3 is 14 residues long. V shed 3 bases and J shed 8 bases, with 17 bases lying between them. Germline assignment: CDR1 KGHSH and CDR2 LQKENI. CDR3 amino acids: CASSPGQNPRKQYF. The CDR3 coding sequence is TGTGCCAGCTCACCCGGGCAAAACCCCAGGAAGCAGTACTTC.

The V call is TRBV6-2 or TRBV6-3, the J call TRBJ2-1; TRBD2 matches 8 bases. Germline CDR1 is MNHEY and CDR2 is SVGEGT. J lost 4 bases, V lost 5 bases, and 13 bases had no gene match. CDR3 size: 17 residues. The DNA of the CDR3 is TGTGCCAGCAGTCCGGGACGGCTGACTAGCGAATACAATGAGCAGTTCTTC. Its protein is CASSPGRLTSEYNEQFF.

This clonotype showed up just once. CDR3 amino acids: CSALTGQTPLGYTF. DNA of the CDR3: TGCAGCGCCCTAACGGGACAGACTCCACTTGGCTACACCTTC. This rearrangement joins TRBV29-1 to TRBJ1-2; TRBD1 matches at 7 bases. This CDR3 spans 14 amino acids. Per germline, CDR1 SQVTM and CDR2 ANQGSEA. The junction had 15 bases not matched to a gene; V was cut back by 7 bases and J by 7 bases.

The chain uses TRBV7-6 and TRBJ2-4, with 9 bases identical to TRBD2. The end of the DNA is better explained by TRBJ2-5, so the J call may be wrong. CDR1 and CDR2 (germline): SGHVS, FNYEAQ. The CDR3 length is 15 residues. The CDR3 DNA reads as TGTGCCAGCAGCTTTTGGCGGGAGGGCCAAGAGACCCAGTACTTC. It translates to CASSFWREGQETQYF.

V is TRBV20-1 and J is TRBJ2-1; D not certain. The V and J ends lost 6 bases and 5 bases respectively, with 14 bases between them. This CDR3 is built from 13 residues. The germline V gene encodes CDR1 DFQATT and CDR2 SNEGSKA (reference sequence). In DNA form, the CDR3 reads TGCAGTGCCGAAGTCAGGCTCAACAATGAGCAGTTCTTC. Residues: CSAEVRLNNEQFF.

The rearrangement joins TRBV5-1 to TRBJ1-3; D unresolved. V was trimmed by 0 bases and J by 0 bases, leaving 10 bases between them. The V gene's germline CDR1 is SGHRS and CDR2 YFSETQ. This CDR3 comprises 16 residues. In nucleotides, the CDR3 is TGCGCCAGCAGCTTGGAGGCAGGTCGCTCTGGAAACACCATATATTTT. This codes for CASSLEAGRSGNTIYF.

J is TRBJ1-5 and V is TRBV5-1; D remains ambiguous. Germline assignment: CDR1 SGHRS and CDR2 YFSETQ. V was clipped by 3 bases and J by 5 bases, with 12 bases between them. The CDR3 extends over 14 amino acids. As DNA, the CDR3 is TGCGCCAGCAGCTACACGGGGATGGATCAGCCCCAGCATTTT. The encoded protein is CASSYTGMDQPQHF.

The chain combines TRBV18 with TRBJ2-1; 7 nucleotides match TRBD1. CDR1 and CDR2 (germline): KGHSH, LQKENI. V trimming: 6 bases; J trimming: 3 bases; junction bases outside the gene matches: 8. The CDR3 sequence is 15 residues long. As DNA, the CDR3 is TGTGCCAGCTCCCACAGGGGAGTGATCTACAATGAGCAGTTCTTC. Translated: CASSHRGVIYNEQFF.

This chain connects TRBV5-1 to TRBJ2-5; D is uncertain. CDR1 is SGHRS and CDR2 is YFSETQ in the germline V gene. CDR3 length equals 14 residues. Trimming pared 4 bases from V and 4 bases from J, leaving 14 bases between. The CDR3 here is CASSPTTQRETQYF. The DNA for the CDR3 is TGCGCCAGCAGCCCGACGACACAGAGAGAGACCCAGTACTTC.

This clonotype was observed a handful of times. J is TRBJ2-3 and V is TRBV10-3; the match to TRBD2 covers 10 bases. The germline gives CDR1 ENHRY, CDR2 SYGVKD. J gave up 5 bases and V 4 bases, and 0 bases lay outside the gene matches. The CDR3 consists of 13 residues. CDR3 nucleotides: TGTGCCATCAGTGGACTAGCGGGAGATACGCAGTATTTT. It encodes CAISGLAGDTQYF.

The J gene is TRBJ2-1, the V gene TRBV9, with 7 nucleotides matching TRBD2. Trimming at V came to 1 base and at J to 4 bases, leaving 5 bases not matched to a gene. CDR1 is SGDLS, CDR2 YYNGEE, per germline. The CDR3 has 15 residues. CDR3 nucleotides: TGTGCCAGCAGCGTATTGTCTAGCGGATACAATGAGCAGTTCTTC. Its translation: CASSVLSSGYNEQFF.

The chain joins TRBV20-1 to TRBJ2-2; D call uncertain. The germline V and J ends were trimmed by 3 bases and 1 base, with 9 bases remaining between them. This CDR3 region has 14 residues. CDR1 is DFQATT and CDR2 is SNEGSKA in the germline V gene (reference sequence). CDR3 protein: CSASDFRNTGELFF. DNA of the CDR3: TGCAGTGCTAGTGACTTCCGGAACACCGGGGAGCTGTTTTTT.